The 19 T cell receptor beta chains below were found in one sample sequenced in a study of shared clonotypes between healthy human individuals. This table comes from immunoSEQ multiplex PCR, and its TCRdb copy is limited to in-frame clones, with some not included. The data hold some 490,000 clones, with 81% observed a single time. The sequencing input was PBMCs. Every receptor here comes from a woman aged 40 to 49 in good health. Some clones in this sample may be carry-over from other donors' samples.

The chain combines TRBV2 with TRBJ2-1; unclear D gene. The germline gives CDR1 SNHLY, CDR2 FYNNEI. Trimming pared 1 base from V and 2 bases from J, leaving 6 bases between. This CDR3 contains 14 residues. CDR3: CASSEDGAYNEQFF. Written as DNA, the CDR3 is TGTGCCAGCAGTGAAGATGGGGCCTACAATGAGCAGTTCTTC. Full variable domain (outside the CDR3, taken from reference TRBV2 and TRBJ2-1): EPEVTQTPSHQVTQMGQEVILRCVPISNHLYFYWYRQILGQKVEFLVSFYNNEISEKSEIFDDQFSVERPDGSNFTLKIRSTKLEDSAMYFCASSEDGAYNEQFFGPGTRLTVL.

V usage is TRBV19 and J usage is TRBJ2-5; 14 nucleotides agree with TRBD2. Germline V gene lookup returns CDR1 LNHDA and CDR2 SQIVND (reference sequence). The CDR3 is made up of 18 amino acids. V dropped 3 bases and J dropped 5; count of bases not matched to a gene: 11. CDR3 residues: CASSINSGLAGGLETQYF. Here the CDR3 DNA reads TGTGCCAGTAGTATTAATTCTGGACTAGCGGGAGGACTGGAGACCCAGTACTTC.

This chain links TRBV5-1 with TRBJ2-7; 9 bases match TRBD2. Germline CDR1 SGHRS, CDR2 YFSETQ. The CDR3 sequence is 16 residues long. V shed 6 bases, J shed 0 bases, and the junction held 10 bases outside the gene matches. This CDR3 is CASMQSSGRSSYEQYF. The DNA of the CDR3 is TGCGCCAGCATGCAGAGTAGCGGGAGAAGCTCCTACGAGCAGTACTTC.

This CDR3 is CASSFLGLAGHTNTGELFF. The CDR3 DNA sequence: TGTGCCAGCAGCTTTTTAGGACTAGCGGGTCACACGAACACCGGGGAGCTGTTTTTT. The rearrangement uses TRBV5-5 and TRBJ2-2; 11 positions match TRBD2. CDR1 and CDR2 from the germline V gene are SGHKS and YYEKEE (reference sequence). After removal of 2 bases from V and 0 bases from J, the junction contained 9 bases not matched to a gene. The CDR3 is made up of 19 amino acids.

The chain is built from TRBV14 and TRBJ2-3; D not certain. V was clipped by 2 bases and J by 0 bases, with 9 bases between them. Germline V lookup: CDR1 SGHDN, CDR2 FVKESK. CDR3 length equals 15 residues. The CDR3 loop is CASSQLGASTDTQYF. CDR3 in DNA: TGTGCCAGCAGCCAACTCGGAGCTAGCACAGATACGCAGTATTTT.

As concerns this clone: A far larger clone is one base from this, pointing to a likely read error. The CDR3: CASWIGVAYEQYF. The CDR3 nucleotides read TGTGCCAGCTGGATCGGGGTGGCCTACGAGCAGTACTTC. The chain uses TRBV28 and TRBJ2-7; D perhaps matches TRBD2 (5 bases). This CDR3 is 13 amino acids long. V dropped 8 bases and J dropped 2 bases, with 13 bases sitting between them. The germline V gene encodes CDR1 MDHEN and CDR2 SYDVKM.

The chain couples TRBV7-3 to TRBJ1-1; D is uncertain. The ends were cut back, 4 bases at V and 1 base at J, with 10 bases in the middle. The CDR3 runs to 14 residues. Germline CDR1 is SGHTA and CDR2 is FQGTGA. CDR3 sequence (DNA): TGTGCCAGCAGCTCCCAACCTTCGAACACTGAAGCTTTCTTT. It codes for CASSSQPSNTEAFF. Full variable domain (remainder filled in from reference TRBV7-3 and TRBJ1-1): GAGVSQTPSNKVTEKGKYVELRCDPISGHTALYWYRQSLGQGPEFLIYFQGTGAADDSGLPNDRFFAVRPEGSVSTLKIQRTERGDSAVYLCASSSQPSNTEAFFGQGTRLTVV.

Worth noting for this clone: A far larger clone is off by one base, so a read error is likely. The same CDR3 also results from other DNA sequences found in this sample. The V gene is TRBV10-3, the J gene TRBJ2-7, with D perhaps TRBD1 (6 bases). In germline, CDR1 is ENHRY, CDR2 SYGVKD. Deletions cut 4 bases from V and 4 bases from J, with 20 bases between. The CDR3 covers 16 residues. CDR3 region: CAISAGQGTVTYEQYF. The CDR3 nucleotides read TGTGCCATCAGTGCGGGTCAGGGGACCGTAACTTACGAGCAGTACTTC.

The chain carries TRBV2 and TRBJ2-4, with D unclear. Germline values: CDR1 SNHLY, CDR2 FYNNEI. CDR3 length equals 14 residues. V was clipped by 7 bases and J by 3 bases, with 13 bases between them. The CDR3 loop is CASIQGLNKNIQYF. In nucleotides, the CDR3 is TGTGCCAGCATTCAAGGGCTGAACAAAAACATTCAGTACTTC. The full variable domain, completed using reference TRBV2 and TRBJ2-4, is EPEVTQTPSHQVTQMGQEVILRCVPISNHLYFYWYRQILGQKVEFLVSFYNNEISEKSEIFDDQFSVERPDGSNFTLKIRSTKLEDSAMYFCASIQGLNKNIQYFGAGTRLSVL.

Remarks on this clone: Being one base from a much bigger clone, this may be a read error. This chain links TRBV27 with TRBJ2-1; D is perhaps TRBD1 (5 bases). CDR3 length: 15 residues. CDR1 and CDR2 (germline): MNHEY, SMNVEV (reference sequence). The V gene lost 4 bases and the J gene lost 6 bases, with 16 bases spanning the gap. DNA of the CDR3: TGTGCCAGCAGTTCAGATACGGTACAGGCCAATGAGCAGTTCTTC. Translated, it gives CASSSDTVQANEQFF.

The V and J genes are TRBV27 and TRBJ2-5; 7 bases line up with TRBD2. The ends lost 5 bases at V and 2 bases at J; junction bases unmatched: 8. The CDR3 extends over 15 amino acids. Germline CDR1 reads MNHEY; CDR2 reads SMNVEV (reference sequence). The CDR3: CASSGGGKGQETQYF. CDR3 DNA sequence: TGTGCCAGCAGTGGGGGGGGAAAAGGGCAAGAGACCCAGTACTTC.

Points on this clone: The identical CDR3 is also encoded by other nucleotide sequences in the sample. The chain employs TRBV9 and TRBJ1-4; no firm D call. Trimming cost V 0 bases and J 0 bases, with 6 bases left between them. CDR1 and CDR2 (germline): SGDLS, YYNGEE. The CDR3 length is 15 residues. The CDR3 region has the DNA TGTGCCAGCAGCGTAGGCGGCGCAACTAATGAAAAACTGTTTTTT. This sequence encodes CASSVGGATNEKLFF.

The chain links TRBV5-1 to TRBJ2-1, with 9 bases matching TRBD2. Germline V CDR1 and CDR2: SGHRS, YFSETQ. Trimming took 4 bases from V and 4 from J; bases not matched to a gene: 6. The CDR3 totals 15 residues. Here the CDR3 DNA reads TGCGCCAGCAGCCCGCGGACTAGCGCGTACAATGAGCAGTTCTTC. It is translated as CASSPRTSAYNEQFF.

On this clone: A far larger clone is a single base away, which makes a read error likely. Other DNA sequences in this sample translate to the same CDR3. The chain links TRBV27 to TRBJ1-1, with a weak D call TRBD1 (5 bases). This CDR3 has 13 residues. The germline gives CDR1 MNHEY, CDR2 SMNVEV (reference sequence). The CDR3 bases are TGTGCAAGCAGTTTAAGCAGGGACACTGAAGCTTTCTTT. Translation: CASSLSRDTEAFF.

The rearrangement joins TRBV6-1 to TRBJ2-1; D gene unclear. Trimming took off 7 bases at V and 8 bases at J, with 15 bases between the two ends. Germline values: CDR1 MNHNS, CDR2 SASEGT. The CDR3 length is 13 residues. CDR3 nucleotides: TGTGCCAGCATCTTACGATCTAGTGATGAGCAGTTCTTC. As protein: CASILRSSDEQFF.

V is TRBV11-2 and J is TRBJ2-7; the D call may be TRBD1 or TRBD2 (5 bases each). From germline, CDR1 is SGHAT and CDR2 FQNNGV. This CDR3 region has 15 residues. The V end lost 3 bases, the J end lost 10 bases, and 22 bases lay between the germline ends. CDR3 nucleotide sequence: TGTGCCAGCAGCTTCGAAACCGGGACCACAACCGACCAGTACTTC. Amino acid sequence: CASSFETGTTTDQYF.

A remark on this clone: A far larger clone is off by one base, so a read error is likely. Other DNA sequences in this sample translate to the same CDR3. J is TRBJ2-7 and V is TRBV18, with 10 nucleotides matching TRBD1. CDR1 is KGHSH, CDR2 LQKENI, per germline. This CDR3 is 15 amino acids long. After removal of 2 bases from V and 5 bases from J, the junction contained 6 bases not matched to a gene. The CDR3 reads CASSPLGQGSHEQYF. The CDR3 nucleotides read TGTGCCAGCTCACCATTGGGACAGGGGTCACACGAGCAGTACTTC.

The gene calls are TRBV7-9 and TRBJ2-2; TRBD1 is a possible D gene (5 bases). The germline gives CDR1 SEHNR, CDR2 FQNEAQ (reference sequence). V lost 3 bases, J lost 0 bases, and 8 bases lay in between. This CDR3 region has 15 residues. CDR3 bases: TGTGCCAGCAGCTTCGAGGACACGAACACCGGGGAGCTGTTTTTT. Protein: CASSFEDTNTGELFF.

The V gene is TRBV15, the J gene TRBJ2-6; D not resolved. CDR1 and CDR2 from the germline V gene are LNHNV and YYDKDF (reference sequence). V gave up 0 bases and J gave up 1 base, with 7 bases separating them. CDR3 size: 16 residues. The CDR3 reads CATSRDPQSGANVLTF. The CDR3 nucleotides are TGTGCCACCAGCAGAGACCCCCAATCTGGGGCCAACGTCCTGACTTTC.